This T cell receptor beta chain was captured by sequencing in a study of T cells after yellow fever vaccination. Findings of the study overall: Researchers noted that a small share of clonotypes showed up in both CD4 and CD8 compartments.

V was trimmed by 5 bases and J by 5 bases, leaving 12 bases between them. The CDR3 spans 14 residues. Production of TCR cDNA was by 5'RACE template switching, which also added a universal primer site and UMIs. MiXCR, applied by TCRdb to the 5' RACE reads, yields one record per CDR3 protein. The table records about 160,000 distinct CDR3 sequences, about 7% of them present only once. This clonotype was detected a few times. Its antigen remains unknown. The receptor was derived from a man between 18 and 35 years old who received the YFV17D yellow fever vaccine. The sequences come from CD4+ T cells sorted from PBMCs, collected about 5 days after the first yellow fever vaccination. The chain carries TRBV12-3 or TRBV12-4 and TRBJ2-2, with D uncertain. The CDR3 region is CASSRFGPTGELFF. The CDR3 DNA is TGTGCCAGCAGTCGATTCGGACCTACCGGGGAGCTGTTTTTT.